The text below deals with one T cell receptor (beta chain). The junction shows a germline mismatch at one end, possibly a read error. The data stem from a study of molecular identifiers for immune sequencing clone quantification. Per germline, CDR1 MNHEY and CDR2 SVGEGT. This CDR3 comprises 12 residues. Libraries of naive CD8 cells were prepared from about 20,000 to 1,000,000 sorted cells using 10%, 30% or 50% RNA. A CD8+CD4-CCR7+CD45RA+ gate was used to sort naive CD8 T cells. Previously published methods and listed TCR primers were used for the bulk TCR libraries. MiXCR, applied by TCRdb to the PCR reads, yields one record per CDR3 protein. The sample lists approximately 97,000 distinct CDR3 sequences; 24% were seen once.

This receptor was taken from a human donor in good health. Some libraries in this study had Jurkat cell RNA spiked in. The J gene is TRBJ2-7, the V gene TRBV6-2 or TRBV6-3; tentative D call: TRBD2 (5 bases). The sample taken for sequencing was naive CD8+ T cells from blood, with Jurkat cell RNA spiked in. Noted subset: FACS-sorted CD8+CD4-CCR7+CD45RA+ naive T cells. CDR3 amino acids: CTSSYLGGEQYF. CDR3 DNA: TGTACCAGCAGTTACCTAGGCGGGGAGCAGTACTTC.